Detailed here is one T cell receptor beta chain. As yet, its antigen is unknown. These data come from a study of T cell repertoires in cytomegalovirus infection. At the level of the study: Use of recently identified HLA-C-restricted and well-studied HLA-B-restricted CMV epitopes was part of the study. TCR beta signatures that were public indicated CMV infection and matching HLA type. Findings and caveats of the study: Across the ex vivo response, the dominant clonotypes were HLA-C-restricted CMV-specific TCR beta clonotypes.

Using its own MiXCR run on the reads, TCRdb lists one record per CDR3 protein. Of roughly 120,000 distinct CDR3 sequences in the sample, more than 25% were seen once. Per the germline V gene, CDR1 is MNHEY and CDR2 is SVGEGT. This CDR3 has 16 residues. V was cut by 4 bases and J by 4 bases, with 19 bases left in between. This chain links TRBV6-2 or TRBV6-3 with TRBJ2-5, with unresolved D. The source was CD8+ T cells from cultured PBMCs, collected from culture after CMV antigen stimulation. The TCR was taken from a human donor in good health (CMV status not recorded). Some clones in this sample may be carry-over from other donors' samples. CDR3 sequence (DNA): TGTGCCAGCAGTTCAGTAACTTACGTCAACGGAGAGACCCAGTACTTC. Protein sequence: CASSSVTYVNGETQYF.